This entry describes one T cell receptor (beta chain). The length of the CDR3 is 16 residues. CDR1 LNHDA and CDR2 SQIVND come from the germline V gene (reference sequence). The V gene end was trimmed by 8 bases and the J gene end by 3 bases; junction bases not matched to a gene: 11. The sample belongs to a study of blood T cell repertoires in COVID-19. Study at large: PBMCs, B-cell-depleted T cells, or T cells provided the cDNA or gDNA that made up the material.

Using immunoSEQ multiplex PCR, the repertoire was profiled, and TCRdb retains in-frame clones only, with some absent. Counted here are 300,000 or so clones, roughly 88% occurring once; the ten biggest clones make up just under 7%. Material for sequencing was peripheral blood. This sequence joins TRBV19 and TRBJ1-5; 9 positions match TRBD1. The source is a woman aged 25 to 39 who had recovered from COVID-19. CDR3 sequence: CASWGAGTGYNQPQHF. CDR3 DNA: TGTGCCAGTTGGGGTGCCGGGACAGGGTACAATCAGCCCCAGCATTTT.